This T cell receptor beta chain was documented in a study of shared clonotypes between healthy human individuals. The wider study: Researchers drew samples from a couple of women and a few men aged 18 to 49. General study findings and limits: A handful of donors had around 5% of their naive CD4 clonotypes in common. Sorted-subset sequencing was shown by rarefaction to be incomplete despite large depth.

CD8 cells regarded as naive lacked CD45RO, were positively chosen for CCR7, and omitted terminally differentiated effector memory CD45RA+ cells. Clones were sequenced by immunoSEQ multiplex PCR, and TCRdb holds only the in-frame ones, with some missing. The data contain about 2 million clones, approximately 95% of them singletons. About this clone itself: The antigen is unknown. Other DNA sequences from this sample encode an identical CDR3 as well.

J was trimmed by 0 bases and V by 3 bases; bases with no gene match: 1. In germline, CDR1 is MDHEN, CDR2 SYDVKM. This CDR3 spans 15 amino acids. The chain recombines TRBV28 with TRBJ2-3; 9 positions agree with TRBD1. Material: naive CD8+ T cells sorted from blood. This TCR derives from a man between 18 and 29 years old in good health. The CDR3 reads CASSLGTGSTDTQYF. In DNA form, the CDR3 reads TGTGCCAGCAGTTTGGGGACAGGGAGCACAGATACGCAGTATTTT.